The sequence of this T cell receptor (beta chain) was determined in a study of blood T cells in healthy people across ages. Overall study results and limits: Comparison with aged donors showed that long-lived donors had more naive CD4+ cells and higher diversity. The study found TCR beta diversity correlated strongly with naive T cell percentage.

Germline V gene lookup returns CDR1 LGHNA and CDR2 YNFKEQ. J lost 7 bases, V lost 6 bases, and 4 bases had no gene match. This CDR3 is 12 amino acids long. With regard to this clonotype: The target antigen is unknown.

The use of a sample-barcoded 5' primer and a J-beta primer mix characterized a second PCR of roughly 6 to 12 cycles. Every sample produced at least 2.5 million CDR3-containing paired-end reads. A single record per CDR3 protein comes from TCRdb applying MiXCR to the 5' RACE reads. The table has approximately 1.5 million distinct CDR3 sequences, around 40% seen once. The sequence derives from a woman between 18 and 29 years old in good health. The chain carries TRBV4-2 and TRBJ2-3, with 7 bases fitting TRBD1. The specimen sequenced was blood. CDR3 nucleotides: TGTGCCAGCAGACAGGGGCTACATACGCAGTATTTT. Its protein is CASRQGLHTQYF.